The present T cell receptor (beta chain) was sequenced within a study of T cell changes during pregnancy in multiple sclerosis. Trimming took off 5 bases at V and 10 bases at J, with 15 bases between the two ends. The germline V gene encodes CDR1 SGHTA and CDR2 FQGTGA. This CDR3 has 13 residues. Here immunoSEQ multiplex PCR was the method, and the copy in TCRdb shows in-frame clones only, minus some. The sample has tens of thousands of clones; roughly 96% are singletons. The chain carries TRBV7-3 and TRBJ2-1; tentative D call: TRBD2 (5 bases). This clonotype was sampled from a female donor with multiple sclerosis, enrolled in a pregnancy study. Sequenced material: peripheral blood, taken in the second trimester of pregnancy. The CDR3 region is CASSPPGLDEQFF. Here the CDR3 DNA reads TGTGCCAGCAGCCCCCCCGGACTTGACGAGCAGTTCTTC.